This T cell receptor (beta chain) appears in the sequencing data of a study of T cell repertoires in cytomegalovirus infection. Study-wide background: Selection of CMV epitopes for the study included recently identified HLA-C-restricted and well-studied HLA-B-restricted ones. Overall study findings and caveats: What dominated the ex vivo response were HLA-C-restricted CMV-specific TCR beta clonotypes. The cumulative frequency of public TCR beta families distinguished individuals who carried CMV together with the relevant HLA.

The CDR3 totals 18 residues. The germline V and J ends were trimmed by 2 bases and 4 bases, with 21 bases remaining between them. Germline V CDR1 and CDR2: SGHTA, FQGNSA. TCRdb re-called the reads with MiXCR, one entry per CDR3 protein. The table has roughly 700,000 distinct CDR3 sequences, around 31% seen once; the top ten hold around a sixth. Concerning this clonotype itself: Its antigen is unidentified.

The sequence came from a human donor in good health (CMV status not recorded). Some clones in this sample may be carry-over from other donors' samples. This chain connects TRBV7-2 to TRBJ2-1, with a possible D match to TRBD2 (7 bases). The starting material was cultured PBMCs, obtained from culture after CMV antigen stimulation. CDR3 DNA sequence: TGTGCCAGCAGCTTACGTTTCGGGGGGCGATTTGGTTACAATGAGCAGTTCTTC. Translating gives CASSLRFGGRFGYNEQFF.